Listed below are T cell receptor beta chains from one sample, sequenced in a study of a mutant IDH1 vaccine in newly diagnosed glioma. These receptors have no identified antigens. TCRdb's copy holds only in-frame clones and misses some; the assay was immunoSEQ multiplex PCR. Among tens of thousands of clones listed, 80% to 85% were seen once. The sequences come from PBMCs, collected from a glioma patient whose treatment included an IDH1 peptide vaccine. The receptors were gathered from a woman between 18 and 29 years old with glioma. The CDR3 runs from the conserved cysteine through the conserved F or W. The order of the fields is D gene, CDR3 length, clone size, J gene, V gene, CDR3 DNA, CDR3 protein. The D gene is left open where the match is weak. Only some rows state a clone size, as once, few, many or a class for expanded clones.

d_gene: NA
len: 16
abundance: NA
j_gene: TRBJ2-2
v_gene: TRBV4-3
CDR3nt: TGCGCCAGCAGCCCAGGATGGGGGGCAGACACCGGGGAGCTGTTTTTT
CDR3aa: CASSPGWGADTGELFF

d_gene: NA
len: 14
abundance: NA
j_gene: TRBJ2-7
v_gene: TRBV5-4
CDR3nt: TGTGCCAGCAGCTTGTGGGGGGCCGCCTACGAGCAGTACTTC
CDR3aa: CASSLWGAAYEQYF

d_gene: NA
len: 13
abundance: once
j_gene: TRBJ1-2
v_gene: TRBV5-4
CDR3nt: TGTGCCAGCAGCTTCGGACACCTCTATGGCTACACCTTC
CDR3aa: CASSFGHLYGYTF

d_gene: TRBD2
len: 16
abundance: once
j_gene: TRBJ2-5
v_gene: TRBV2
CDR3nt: TGTGCCTGGTCAGGCGCGGGCCCGGGGGGGGAAGAGACCCAGTACTTC
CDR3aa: CAWSGAGPGGEETQYF

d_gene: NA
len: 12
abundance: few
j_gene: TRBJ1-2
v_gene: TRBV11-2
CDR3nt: TGTGCCAGCAGCTTAGGCACCTATGGCTACACCTTC
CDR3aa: CASSLGTYGYTF

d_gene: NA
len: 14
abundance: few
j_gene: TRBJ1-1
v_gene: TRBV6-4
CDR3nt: TGTGCCAGCAGTTCCGGCGGGGACAACAGTGAAGCTTTCTTT
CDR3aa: CASSSGGDNSEAFF

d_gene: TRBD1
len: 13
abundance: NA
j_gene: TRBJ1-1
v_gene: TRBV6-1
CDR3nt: TGTGCCAGCAGGGACAGGGCTTTCACTGAAGCTTTCTTT
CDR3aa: CASRDRAFTEAFF

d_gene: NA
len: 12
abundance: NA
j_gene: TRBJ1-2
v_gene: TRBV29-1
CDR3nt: TGCAGCGTTGGACCATCCCTCTATGGCTACACCTTC
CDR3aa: CSVGPSLYGYTF

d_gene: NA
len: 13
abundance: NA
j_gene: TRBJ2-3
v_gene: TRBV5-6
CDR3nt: TGTGCCAGCAACCCTGGTCGGACAGATACGCAGTATTTT
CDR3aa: CASNPGRTDTQYF

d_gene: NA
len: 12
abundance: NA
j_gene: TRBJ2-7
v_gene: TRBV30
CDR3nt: TGTGCCTGGAGTGCGGGGGCTCTGGGGCAGTACTTC
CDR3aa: CAWSAGALGQYF

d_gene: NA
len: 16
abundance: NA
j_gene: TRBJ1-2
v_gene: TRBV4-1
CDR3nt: TGCGCCAGCAGCCACCTAGTCGAGTCAGGGAACTATGGCTACACCTTC
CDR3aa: CASSHLVESGNYGYTF

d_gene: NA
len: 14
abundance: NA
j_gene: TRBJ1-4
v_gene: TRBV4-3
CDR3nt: TGCGCCAGCAGCCAAGACGGGCAGCAATCTAAACTGTTTTTT
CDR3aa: CASSQDGQQSKLFF

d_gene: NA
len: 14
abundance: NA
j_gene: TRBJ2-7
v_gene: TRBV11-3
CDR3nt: TGTGCCAGCAGCTTAGTAGGCGGAGAATACGAGCAGTACTTC
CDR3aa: CASSLVGGEYEQYF

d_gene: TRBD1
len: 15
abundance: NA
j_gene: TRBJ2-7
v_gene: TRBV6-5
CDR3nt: TGTGCCAGCAGCCGCGGGACAGGGTTTTCCTACGAGCAGTACTTC
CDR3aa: CASSRGTGFSYEQYF

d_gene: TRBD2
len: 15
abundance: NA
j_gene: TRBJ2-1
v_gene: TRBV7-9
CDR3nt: TGTGCCAGCAGTTTCAGCGGGGGGGCCTACAATGAGCAGTTCTTC
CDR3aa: CASSFSGGAYNEQFF

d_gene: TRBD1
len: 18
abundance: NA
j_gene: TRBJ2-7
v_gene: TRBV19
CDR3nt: TGTGCCAGTAGTATGCCAGGTTTGGGGACAGGGTCCTCCTACGAGCAGTACTTC
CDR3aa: CASSMPGLGTGSSYEQYF